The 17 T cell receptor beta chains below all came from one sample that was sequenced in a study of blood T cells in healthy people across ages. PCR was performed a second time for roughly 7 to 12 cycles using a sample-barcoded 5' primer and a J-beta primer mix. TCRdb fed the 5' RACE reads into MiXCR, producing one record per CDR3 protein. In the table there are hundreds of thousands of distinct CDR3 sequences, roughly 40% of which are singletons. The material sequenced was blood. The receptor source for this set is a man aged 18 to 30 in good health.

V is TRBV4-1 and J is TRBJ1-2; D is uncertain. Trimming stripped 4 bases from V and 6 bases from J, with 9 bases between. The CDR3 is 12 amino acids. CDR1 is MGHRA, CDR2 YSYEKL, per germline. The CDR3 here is CASSRSQDGYTF. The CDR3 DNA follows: TGCGCCAGCAGCCGCAGTCAGGATGGCTACACCTTC.

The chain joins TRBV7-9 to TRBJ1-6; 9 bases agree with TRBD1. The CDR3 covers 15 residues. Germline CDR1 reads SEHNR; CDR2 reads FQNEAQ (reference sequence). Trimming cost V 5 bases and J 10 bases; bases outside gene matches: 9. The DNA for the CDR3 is TGTGCCAGCAGCCCGGACAGGGGAGGAGGATCACCCCTCCACTTT. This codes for CASSPDRGGGSPLHF.

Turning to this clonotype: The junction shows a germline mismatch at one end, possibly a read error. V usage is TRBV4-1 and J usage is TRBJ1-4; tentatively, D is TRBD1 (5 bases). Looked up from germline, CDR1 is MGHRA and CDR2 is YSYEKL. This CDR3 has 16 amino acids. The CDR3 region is CASCQERRGSNEKLFF. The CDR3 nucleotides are TGCGCCAGCTGCCAAGAAAGGAGGGGCAGTAATGAAAAACTGTTTTTT.

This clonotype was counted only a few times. The CDR3 protein is CASGDRGPWDSPLHF. CDR3 nucleotide sequence: TGTGCCAGCGGCGACAGGGGGCCTTGGGATTCACCCCTCCACTTT. The chain has TRBV7-2 and TRBJ1-6; 10 bases are shared with TRBD1. The V segment lost 8 bases and the J segment 8 bases; nucleotides outside the gene matches: 9. Germline V gene sequence: CDR1 SGHTA, CDR2 FQGNSA. This CDR3 has 15 residues.

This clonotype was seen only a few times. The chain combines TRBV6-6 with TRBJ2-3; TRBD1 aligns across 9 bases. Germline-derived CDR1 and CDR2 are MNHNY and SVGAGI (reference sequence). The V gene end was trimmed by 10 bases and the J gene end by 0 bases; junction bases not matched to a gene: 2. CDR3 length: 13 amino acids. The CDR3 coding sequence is TGTGCCACCGGGACAGGGAGCACAGATACGCAGTATTTT. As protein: CATGTGSTDTQYF.

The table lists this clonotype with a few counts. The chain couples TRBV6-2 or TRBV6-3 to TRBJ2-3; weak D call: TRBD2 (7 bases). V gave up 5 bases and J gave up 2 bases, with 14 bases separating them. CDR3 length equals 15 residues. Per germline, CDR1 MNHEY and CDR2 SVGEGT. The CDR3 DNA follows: TGTGCCAGCAGTCTTCGGGGGGCCTACACAGATACGCAGTATTTT. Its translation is CASSLRGAYTDTQYF.

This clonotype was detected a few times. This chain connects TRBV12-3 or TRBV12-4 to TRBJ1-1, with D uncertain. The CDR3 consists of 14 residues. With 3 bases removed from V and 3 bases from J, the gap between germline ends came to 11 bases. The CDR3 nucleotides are TGTGCCAGCAGTTTCGTGGGGTTGTACACTGAAGCTTTCTTT. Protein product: CASSFVGLYTEAFF.

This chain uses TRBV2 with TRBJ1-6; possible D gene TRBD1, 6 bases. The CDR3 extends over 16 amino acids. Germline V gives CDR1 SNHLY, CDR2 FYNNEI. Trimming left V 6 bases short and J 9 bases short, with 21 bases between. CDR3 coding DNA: TGTGCCAGCAGGACCCAACAGGGAGCGGCGGGTTCACCCCTCCACTTT. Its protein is CASRTQQGAAGSPLHF.

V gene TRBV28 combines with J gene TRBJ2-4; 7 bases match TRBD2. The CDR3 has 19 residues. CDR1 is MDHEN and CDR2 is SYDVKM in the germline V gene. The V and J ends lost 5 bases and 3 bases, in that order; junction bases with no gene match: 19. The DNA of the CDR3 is TGTGCCAGCAGTCCCCCATGGGGGGGAAAAGCCCGGGGCAAAAACATTCAGTACTTC. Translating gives CASSPPWGGKARGKNIQYF.

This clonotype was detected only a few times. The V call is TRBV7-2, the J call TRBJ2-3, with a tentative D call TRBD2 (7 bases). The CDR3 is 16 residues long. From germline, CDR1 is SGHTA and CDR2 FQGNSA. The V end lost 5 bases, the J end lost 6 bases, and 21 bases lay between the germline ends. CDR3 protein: CASSPERGGLGDTQYF. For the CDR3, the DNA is TGTGCCAGCAGCCCGGAGAGGGGGGGTTTGGGGGATACGCAGTATTTT.

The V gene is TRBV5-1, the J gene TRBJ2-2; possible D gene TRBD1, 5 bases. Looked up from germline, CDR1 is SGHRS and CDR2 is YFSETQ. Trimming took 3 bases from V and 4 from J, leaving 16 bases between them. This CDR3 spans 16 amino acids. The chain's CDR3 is CASSSVRQGGTGELFF. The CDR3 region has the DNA TGCGCCAGCAGCTCGGTCCGGCAGGGCGGCACCGGGGAGCTGTTTTTT.

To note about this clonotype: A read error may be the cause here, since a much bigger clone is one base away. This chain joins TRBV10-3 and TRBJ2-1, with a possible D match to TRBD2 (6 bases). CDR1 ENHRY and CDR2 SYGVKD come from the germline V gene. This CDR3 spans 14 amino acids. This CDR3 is CAIRESTSIDEQFF. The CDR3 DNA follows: TGTGCCATCAGGGAGTCTACTAGCATCGATGAGCAGTTCTTC.

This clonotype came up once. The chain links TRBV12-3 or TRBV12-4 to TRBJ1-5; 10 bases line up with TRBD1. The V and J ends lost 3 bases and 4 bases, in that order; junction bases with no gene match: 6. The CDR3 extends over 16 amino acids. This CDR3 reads CASSLPGTGDNQPQHF. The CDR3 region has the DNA TGTGCCAGCAGTTTGCCCGGGACAGGGGATAATCAGCCCCAGCATTTT.

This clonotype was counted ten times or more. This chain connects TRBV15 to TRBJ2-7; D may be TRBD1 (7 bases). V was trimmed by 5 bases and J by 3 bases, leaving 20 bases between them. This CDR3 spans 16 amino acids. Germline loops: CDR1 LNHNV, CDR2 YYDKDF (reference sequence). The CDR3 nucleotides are TGTGCCACCAGCCTTGACAGGGACTGGGGCCTCTACGAGCAGTACTTC. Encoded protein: CATSLDRDWGLYEQYF. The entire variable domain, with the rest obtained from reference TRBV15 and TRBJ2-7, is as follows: DAMVIQNPRYQVTQFGKPVTLSCSQTLNHNVMYWYQQKSSQAPKLLFHYYDKDFNNEADTPDNFQSRRPNTSFCFLDIRSPGLGDTAMYLCATSLDRDWGLYEQYFGPGTRLTVT.

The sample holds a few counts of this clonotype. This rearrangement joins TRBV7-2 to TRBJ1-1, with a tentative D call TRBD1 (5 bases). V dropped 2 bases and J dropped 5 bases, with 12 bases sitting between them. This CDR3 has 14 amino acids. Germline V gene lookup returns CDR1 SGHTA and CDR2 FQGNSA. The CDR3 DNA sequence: TGTGCCAGCAGCTTACGGGGGGGGTATACTGAAGCTTTCTTT. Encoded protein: CASSLRGGYTEAFF.

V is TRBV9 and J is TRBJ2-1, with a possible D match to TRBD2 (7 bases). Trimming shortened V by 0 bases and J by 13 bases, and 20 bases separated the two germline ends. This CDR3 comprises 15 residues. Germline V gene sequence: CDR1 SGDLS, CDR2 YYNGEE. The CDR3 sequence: CASSVAGGASETQFF. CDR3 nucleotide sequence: TGTGCCAGCAGCGTAGCTGGGGGGGCCTCGGAGACCCAGTTCTTC. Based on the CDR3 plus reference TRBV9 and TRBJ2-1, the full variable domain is DSGVTQTPKHLITATGQRVTLRCSPRSGDLSVYWYQQSLDQGLQFLIQYYNGEERAKGNILERFSAQQFPDLHSELNLSSLELGDSALYFCASSVAGGASETQFFGPGTRLTVL.

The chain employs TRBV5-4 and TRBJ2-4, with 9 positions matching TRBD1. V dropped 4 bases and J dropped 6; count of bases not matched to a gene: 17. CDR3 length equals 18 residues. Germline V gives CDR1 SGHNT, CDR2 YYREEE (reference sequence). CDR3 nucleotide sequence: TGTGCCAGCAGCCTAGAACCCGGGACAGGGCTTTTCGGAAACATTCAGTACTTC. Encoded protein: CASSLEPGTGLFGNIQYF.